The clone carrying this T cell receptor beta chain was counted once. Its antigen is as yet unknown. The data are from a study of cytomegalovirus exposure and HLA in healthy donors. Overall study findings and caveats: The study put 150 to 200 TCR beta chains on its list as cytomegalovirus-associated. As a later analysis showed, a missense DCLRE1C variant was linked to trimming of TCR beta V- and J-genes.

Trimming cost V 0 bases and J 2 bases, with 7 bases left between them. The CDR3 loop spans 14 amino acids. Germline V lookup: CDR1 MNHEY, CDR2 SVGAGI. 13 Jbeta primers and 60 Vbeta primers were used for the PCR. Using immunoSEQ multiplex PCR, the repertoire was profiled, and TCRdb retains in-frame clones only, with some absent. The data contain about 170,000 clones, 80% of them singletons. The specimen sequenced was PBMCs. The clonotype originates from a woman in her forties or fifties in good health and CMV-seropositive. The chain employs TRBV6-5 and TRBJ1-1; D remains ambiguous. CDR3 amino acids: CASSYSPRNTEAFF. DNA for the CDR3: TGTGCCAGCAGTTACTCACCCAGAAACACTGAAGCTTTCTTT.